This entry features one T cell receptor (beta chain) sequence. Focal radiation and CTLA-4 blockade (ipilimumab) were tested in chemo-refractory metastatic non-small-cell lung cancer patients. Assay used: immunoSEQ multiplex PCR; TCRdb lists only in-frame clones, some missing. The repertoire holds about 110,000 clones, more than 75% seen once, with under 2.5% in the top ten. This record comes from a study of radiotherapy plus CTLA-4 blockade in lung cancer. CDR1 is LGHNA, CDR2 YSLEER, per germline. V was cut by 1 base and J by 3 bases, with 7 bases left in between. The CDR3 length is 14 residues. The material sequenced was peripheral blood, taken from a patient treated with radiotherapy plus ipilimumab. This chain links TRBV4-3 with TRBJ2-1; D gene unclear. The receptor was derived from a human donor with non-small cell lung cancer that progressed on radiotherapy plus ipilimumab. Some clones in this sample may be carry-over from other donors' samples. The CDR3: CASSQGSYYNEQFF. The CDR3 region has the DNA TGCGCCAGCAGCCAAGGCAGCTACTACAATGAGCAGTTCTTC.